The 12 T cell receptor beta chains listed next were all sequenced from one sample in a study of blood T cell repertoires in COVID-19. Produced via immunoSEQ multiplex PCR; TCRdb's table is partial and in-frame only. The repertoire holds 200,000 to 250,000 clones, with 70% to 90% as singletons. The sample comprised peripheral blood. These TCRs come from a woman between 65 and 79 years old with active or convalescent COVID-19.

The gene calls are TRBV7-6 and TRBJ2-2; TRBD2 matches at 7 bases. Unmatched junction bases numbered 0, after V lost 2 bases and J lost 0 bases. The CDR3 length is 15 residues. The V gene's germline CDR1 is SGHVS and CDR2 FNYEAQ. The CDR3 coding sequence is TGTGCCAGCAGCTTACGGGGGGCGAACACCGGGGAGCTGTTTTTT. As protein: CASSLRGANTGELFF.

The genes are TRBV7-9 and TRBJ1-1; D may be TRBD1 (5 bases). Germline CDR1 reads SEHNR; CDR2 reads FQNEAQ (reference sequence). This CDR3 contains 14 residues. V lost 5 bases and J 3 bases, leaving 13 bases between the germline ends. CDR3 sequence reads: CASSPPGGYTEAFF. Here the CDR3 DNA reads TGTGCCAGCAGCCCCCCGGGGGGATACACTGAAGCTTTCTTT.

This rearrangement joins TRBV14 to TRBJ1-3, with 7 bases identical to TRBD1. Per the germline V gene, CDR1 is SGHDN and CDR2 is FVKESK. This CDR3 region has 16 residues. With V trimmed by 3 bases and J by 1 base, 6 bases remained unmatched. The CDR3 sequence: CASSHRQGSSGNTIYF. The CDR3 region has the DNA TGTGCCAGCAGCCACAGACAGGGCTCTTCTGGAAACACCATATATTTT.

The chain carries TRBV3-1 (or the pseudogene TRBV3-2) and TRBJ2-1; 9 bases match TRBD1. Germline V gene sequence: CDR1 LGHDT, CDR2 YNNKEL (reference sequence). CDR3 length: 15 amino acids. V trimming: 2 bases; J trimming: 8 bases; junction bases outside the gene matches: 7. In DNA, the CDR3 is TGTGCCAGCAGCCAAACAGGACAGGGGCTCGATGAGCAGTTCTTC. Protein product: CASSQTGQGLDEQFF.

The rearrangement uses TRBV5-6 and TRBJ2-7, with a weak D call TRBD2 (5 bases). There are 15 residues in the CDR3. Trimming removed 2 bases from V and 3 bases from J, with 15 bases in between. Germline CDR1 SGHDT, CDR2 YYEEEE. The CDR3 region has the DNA TGTGCCAGCAGCTTTATTGGTCCAGGACTCTACGAGCAGTACTTC. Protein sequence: CASSFIGPGLYEQYF.

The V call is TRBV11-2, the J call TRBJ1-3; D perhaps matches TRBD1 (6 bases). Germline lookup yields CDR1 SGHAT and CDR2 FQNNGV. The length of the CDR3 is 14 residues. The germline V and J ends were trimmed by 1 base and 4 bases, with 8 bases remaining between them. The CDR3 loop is CASSLGTAGNTIYF. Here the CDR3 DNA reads TGTGCCAGCAGCTTAGGGACAGCCGGAAACACCATATATTTT.

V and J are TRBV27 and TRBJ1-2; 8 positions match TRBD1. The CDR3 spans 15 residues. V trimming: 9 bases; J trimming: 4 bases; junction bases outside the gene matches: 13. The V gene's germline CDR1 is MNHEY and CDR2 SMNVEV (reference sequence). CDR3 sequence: CASRHGDRLGYGYTF. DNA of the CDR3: TGTGCCAGTCGGCACGGGGACAGGCTAGGCTATGGCTACACCTTC.

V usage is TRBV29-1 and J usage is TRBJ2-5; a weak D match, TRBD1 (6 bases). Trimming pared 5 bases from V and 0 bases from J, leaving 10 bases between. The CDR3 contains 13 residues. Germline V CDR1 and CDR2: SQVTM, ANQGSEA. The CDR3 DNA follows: TGCAGCGTTAGGACAGCAAACCAAGAGACCCAGTACTTC. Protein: CSVRTANQETQYF.

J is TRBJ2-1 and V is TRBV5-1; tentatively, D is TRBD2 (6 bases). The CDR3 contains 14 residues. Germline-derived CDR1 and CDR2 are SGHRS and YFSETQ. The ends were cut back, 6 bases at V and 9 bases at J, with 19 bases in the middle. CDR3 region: CASTRGTGTGEQFF. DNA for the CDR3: TGCGCCAGCACCCGGGGGACCGGGACGGGTGAGCAGTTCTTC.

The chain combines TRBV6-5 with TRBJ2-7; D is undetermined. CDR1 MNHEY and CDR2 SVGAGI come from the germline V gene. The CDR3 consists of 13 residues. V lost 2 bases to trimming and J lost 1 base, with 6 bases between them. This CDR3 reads CASSYLRSYEQYF. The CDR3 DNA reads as TGTGCCAGCAGTTACCTCAGGTCCTACGAGCAGTACTTC.

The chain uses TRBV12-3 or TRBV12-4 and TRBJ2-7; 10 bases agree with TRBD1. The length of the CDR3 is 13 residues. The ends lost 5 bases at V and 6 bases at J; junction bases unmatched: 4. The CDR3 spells CASSPDRGGEQYF. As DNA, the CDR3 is TGTGCCAGCAGTCCGGACAGGGGGGGCGAGCAGTACTTC.

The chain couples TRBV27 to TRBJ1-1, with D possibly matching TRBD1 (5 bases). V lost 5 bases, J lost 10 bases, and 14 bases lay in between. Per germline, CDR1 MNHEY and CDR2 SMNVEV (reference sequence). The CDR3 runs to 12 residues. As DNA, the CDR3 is TGTGCCAGCAGTCCGGGAGTAGGGGTAGCTTTCTTT. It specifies CASSPGVGVAFF.